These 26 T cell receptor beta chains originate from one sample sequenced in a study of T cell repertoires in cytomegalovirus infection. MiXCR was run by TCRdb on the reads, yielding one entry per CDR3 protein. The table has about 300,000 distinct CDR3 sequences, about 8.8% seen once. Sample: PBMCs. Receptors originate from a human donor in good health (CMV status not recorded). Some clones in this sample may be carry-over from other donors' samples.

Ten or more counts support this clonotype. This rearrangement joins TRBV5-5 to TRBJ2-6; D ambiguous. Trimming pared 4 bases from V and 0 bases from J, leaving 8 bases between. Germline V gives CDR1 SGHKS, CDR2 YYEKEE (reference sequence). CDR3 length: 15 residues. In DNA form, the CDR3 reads TGTGCCAGCAGCATGAGTTTCTCTGGGGCCAACGTCCTGACTTTC. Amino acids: CASSMSFSGANVLTF. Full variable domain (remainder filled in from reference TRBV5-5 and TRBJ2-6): DAGVTQSPTHLIKTRGQQVTLRCSPISGHKSVSWYQQVLGQGPQFIFQYYEKEERGRGNFPDRFSARQFPNYSSELNVNALLLGDSALYLCASSMSFSGANVLTFGAGSRLTVL.

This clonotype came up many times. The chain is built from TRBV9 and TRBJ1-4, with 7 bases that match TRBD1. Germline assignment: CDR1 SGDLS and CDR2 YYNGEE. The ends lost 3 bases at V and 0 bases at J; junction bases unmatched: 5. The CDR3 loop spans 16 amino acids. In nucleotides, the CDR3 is TGTGCCAGCAGCGCCTCCGGGACAGCAACTAATGAAAAACTGTTTTTT. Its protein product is CASSASGTATNEKLFF.

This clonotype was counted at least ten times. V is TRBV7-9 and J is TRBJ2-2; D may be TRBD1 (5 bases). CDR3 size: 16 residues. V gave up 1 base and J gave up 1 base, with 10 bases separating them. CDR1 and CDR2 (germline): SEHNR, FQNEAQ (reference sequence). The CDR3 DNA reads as TGTGCCAGCAGCTTAGATTGGCAGGGGAACACCGGGGAGCTGTTTTTT. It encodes CASSLDWQGNTGELFF.

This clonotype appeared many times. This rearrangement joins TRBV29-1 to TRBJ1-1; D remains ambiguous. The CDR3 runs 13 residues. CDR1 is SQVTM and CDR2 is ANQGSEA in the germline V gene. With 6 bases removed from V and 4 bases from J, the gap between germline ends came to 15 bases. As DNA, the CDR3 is TGCAGCGTGGGGTTAATGGAGACCACTGAAGCTTTCTTT. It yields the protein CSVGLMETTEAFF.

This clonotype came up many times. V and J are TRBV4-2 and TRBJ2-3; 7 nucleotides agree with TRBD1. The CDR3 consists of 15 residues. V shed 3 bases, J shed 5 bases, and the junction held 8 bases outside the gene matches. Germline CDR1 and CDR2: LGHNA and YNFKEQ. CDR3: CASSHGQAAGDTQYF. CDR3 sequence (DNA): TGTGCCAGCAGCCACGGACAGGCCGCAGGAGATACGCAGTATTTT.

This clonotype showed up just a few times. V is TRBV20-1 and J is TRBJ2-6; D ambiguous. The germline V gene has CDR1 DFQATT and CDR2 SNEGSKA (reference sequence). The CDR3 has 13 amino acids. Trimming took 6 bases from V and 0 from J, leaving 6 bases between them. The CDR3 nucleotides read TGCAGTGCGCTGAACTCTGGGGCCAACGTCCTGACTTTC. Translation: CSALNSGANVLTF.

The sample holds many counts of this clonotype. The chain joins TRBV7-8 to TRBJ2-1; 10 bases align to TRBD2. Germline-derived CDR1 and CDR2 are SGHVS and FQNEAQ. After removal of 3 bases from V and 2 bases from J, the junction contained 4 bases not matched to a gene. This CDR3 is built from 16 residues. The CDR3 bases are TGTGCCAGCAGCTTTCTAGCGGGGGCCACCTACAATGAGCAGTTCTTC. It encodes CASSFLAGATYNEQFF. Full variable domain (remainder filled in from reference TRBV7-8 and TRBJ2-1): GAGVSQSPRYKVAKRGQDVALRCDPISGHVSLFWYQQALGQGPEFLTYFQNEAQLDKSGLPSDRFFAERPEGSVSTLKIQRTQQEDSAVYLCASSFLAGATYNEQFFGPGTRLTVL.

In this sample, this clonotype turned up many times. The chain's CDR3 is CASSSRGGGKNIQYF. CDR3 DNA: TGTGCCAGCAGCTCGCGCGGGGGAGGCAAAAACATTCAGTACTTC. This rearrangement joins TRBV7-9 to TRBJ2-4, with TRBD2 matching over 7 bases. This CDR3 has 15 amino acids. J gave up 3 bases and V 4 bases, and 6 bases lay outside the gene matches. Germline V gene data show CDR1 as SEHNR and CDR2 as FQNEAQ (reference sequence).

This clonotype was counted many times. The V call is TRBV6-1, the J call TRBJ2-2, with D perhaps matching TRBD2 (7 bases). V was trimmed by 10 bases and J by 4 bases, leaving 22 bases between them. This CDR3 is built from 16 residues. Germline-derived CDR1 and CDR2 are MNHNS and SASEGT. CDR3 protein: CATPVPLAGATGELFF. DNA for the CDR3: TGTGCCACCCCCGTACCACTTGCGGGGGCCACCGGGGAGCTGTTTTTT.

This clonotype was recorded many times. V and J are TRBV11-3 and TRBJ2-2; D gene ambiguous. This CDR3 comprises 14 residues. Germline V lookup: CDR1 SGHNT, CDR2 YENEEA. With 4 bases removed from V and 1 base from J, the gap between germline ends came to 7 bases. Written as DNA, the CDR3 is TGTGCCAGCAGCTCGGCCGGGAACACCGGGGAGCTGTTTTTT. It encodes CASSSAGNTGELFF.

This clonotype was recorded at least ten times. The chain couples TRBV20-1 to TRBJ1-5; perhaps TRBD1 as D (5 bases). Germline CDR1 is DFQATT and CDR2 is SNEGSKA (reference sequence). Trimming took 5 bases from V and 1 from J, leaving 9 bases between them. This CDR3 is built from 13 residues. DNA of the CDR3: TGCAGTGCTGTCCGGGACAGCAATCAGCCCCAGCATTTT. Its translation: CSAVRDSNQPQHF.

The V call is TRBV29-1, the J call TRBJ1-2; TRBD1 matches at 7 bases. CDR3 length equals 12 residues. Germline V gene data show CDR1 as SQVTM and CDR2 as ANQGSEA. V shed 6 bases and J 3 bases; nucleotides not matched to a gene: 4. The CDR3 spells CSVDRPHYGYTF. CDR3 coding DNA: TGCAGCGTGGACAGGCCTCACTATGGCTACACCTTC.

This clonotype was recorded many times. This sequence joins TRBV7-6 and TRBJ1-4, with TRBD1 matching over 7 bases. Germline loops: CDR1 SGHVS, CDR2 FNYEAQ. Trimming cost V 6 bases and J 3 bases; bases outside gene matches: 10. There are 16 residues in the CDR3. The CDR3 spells CASRPQQGWPNEKLFF. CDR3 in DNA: TGTGCCAGCAGACCACAACAGGGGTGGCCTAATGAAAAACTGTTTTTT.

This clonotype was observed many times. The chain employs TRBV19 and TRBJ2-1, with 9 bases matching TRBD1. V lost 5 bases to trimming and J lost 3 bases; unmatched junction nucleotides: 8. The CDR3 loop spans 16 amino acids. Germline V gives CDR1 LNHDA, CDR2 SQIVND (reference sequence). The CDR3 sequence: CASSVDRGLYYNEQFF. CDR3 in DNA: TGTGCCAGTAGTGTGGACAGGGGTCTGTACTACAATGAGCAGTTCTTC. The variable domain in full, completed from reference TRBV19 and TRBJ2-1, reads DGGITQSPKYLFRKEGQNVTLSCEQNLNHDAMYWYRQDPGQGLRLIYYSQIVNDFQKGDIAEGYSVSREKKESFPLTVTSAQKNPTAFYLCASSVDRGLYYNEQFFGPGTRLTVL.

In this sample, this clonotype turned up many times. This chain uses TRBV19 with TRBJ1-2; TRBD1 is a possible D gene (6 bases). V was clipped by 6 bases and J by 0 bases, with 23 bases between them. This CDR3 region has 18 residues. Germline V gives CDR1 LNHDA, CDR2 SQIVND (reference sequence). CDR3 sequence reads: CASRDTGTPGGSNYGYTF. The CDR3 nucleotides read TGTGCCAGTAGGGACACAGGGACACCAGGAGGGTCTAACTATGGCTACACCTTC.

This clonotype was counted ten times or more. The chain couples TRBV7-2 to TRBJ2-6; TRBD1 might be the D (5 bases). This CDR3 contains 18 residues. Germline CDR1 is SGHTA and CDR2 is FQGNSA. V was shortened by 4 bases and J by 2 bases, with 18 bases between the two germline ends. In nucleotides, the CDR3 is TGTGCCAGCAGCTCCCCCCGCGGAGCCAGGGCTGGGGCCAACGTCCTGACTTTC. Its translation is CASSSPRGARAGANVLTF.

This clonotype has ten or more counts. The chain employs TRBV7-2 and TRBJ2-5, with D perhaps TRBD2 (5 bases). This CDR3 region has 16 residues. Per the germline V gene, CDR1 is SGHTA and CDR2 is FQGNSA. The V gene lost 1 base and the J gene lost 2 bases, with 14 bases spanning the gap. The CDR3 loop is CASSLVAGRLQETQYF. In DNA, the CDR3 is TGTGCCAGCAGCTTAGTAGCTGGGAGACTGCAAGAGACCCAGTACTTC.

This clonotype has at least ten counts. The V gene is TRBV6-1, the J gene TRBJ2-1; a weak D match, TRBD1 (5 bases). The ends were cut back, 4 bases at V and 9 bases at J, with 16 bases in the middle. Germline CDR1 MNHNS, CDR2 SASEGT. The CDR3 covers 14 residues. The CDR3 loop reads CASSAGNSQGEQFF. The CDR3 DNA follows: TGTGCCAGCAGTGCAGGGAATTCGCAAGGTGAGCAGTTCTTC.

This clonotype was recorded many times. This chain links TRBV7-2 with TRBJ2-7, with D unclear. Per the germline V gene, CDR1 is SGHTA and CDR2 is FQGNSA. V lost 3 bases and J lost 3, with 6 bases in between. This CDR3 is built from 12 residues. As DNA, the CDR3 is TGTGCCAGCAGCTTCGATAACTACGAGCAGTACGTC. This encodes CASSFDNYEQYV.

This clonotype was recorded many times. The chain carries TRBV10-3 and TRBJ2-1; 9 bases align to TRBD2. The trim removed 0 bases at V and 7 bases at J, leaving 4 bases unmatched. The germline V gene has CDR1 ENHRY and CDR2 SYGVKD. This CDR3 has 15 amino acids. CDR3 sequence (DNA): TGTGCCATCAGTGAGTCTGCTAGCGGGGAGAATGAGCAGTTCTTC. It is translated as CAISESASGENEQFF.

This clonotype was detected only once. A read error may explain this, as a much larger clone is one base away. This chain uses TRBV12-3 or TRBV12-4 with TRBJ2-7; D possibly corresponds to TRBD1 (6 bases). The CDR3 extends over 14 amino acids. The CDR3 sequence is CTSCPGDGVYEQYF. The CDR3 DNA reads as TGTACCAGCTGCCCAGGGGACGGAGTCTACGAGCAGTACTTC.

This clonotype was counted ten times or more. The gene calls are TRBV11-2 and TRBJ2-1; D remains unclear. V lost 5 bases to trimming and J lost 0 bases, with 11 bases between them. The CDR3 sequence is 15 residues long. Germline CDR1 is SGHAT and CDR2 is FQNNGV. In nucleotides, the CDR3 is TGTGCCAGCAGCGTCGACTTGAGCTCCTACAATGAGCAGTTCTTC. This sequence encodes CASSVDLSSYNEQFF.

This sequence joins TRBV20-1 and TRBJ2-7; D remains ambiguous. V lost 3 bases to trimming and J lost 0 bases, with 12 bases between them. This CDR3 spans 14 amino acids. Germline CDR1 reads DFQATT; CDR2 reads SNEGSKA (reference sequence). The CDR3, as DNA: TGCAGTGCTAGTACGGAATGGAGCTCCTACGAGCAGTACGTC. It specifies CSASTEWSSYEQYV.

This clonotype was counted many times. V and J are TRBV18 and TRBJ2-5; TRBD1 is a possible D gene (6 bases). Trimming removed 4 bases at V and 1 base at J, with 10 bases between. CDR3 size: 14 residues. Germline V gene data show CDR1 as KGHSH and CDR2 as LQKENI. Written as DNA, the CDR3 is TGTGCCAGCTCACTGGGACATAGCCAAGAGACCCAGTACTTC. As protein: CASSLGHSQETQYF.

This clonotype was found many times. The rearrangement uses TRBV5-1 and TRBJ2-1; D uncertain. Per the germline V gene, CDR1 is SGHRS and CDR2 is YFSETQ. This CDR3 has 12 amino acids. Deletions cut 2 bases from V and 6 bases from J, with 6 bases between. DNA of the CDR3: TGCGCCAGCAGCTTACACGTCAATGAGCAGTTCTTC. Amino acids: CASSLHVNEQFF.

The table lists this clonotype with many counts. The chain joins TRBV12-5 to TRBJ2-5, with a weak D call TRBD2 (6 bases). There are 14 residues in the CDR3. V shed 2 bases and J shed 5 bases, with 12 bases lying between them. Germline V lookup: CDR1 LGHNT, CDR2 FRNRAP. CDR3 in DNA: TGTGCTAGTGGTTTGACCGGGACTTTTGAGACCCAGTACTTC. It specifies CASGLTGTFETQYF.